This TCR beta chain emerged from a study of response to subunit inactivated influenza vaccine. Overall study findings and caveats: Authors suggested each seasonal influenza vaccination recruits few new T cells.

In germline, CDR1 is SGHDT, CDR2 YYEEEE. V dropped 2 bases and J dropped 2; count of bases not matched to a gene: 7. The CDR3 totals 16 residues. This clonotype was detected only a few times. Its specificity is not known. TCRdb re-called the RT-PCR reads through MiXCR, storing one row per CDR3 protein. The top ten clones hold approximately 10% of a sample with 710,000 or so distinct CDR3 sequences, about 15% of them seen once. The gene calls are TRBV5-6 and TRBJ2-7, with TRBD2 identical over 10 bases. The sample here was PBMCs from blood, taken about 12 days after vaccination. This TCR derives from a man aged 45-65 years who received an inactivated influenza vaccine. The CDR3 here is CASSLSWTSGAYEQYF. DNA of the CDR3: TGTGCCAGCAGCTTATCGTGGACTAGCGGAGCCTACGAGCAGTACTTC.